This TCR beta chain was recovered during a study of CD8+CD57+ T cells in acquired aplastic anemia. All sequencing subjects had displayed CD8+CD57+ cell expansion on flow cytometry. Patients had not yet gotten any therapy when their blood was taken for sampling. The table lists this clonotype with many counts. Genomic DNA constituted the template upon which TCR beta VDJ and CDR3 profiling was performed. TCRdb ran MiXCR on the reads and lists one entry per CDR3 protein. The sample consists of approximately 160,000 distinct CDR3 sequences, around 47% of them appearing once. V was trimmed by 8 bases and J by 0 bases, leaving 13 bases between them. The CDR3 is made up of 14 amino acids.

Sequences were obtained from sorted CD4+, CD8+, or CD8+CD57+ T cells (not recorded which) from PBMCs. This chain uses TRBV12-3 or TRBV12-4 with TRBJ1-1; D gene unclear. This sequence was found in a human donor with aplastic anemia. The DNA for the CDR3 is TGTGCCAGCGGGAGAGGCACCTTGAACACTGAAGCTTTCTTT. Protein sequence: CASGRGTLNTEAFF.